Below are 30 T cell receptor beta chains sequenced from a single sample in a study of CD8+ T cells in alopecia areata. cDNA reverse transcribed from extracted RNA served as the sequencing template. Sequencing was performed with immunoSEQ multiplex PCR; in TCRdb, only in-frame clones are kept and a portion is missing. The table shows about 210,000 clones, with 43% occurring only once. The treatment: oral pan-JAK inhibitor, 5-10 mg twice daily. Sequences were derived from CD4+ T cells sorted from blood, sampled around week 36, from a patient treated with tofacitinib. Receptor source: a human donor with alopecia areata.

The V and J genes are TRBV5-8 and TRBJ2-3, with TRBD2 identical over 7 bases. Trimming at V came to 3 bases and at J to 3 bases, leaving 7 bases not matched to a gene. Germline CDR1 SGHTS, CDR2 YDEGEE. This CDR3 is 15 amino acids long. DNA for the CDR3: TGTGCCAGCAGCTCCCACGGGGGGTGGACAGATACGCAGTATTTT. As protein: CASSSHGGWTDTQYF.

The gene calls are TRBV25-1 and TRBJ2-1; the match to TRBD1 covers 9 bases. The J segment lost 8 bases and the V segment lost 0 bases, leaving 5 bases of the junction unmatched. Germline CDR1 and CDR2: MGHDK and SYGVNS. This CDR3 is built from 15 residues. The CDR3 nucleotides are TGTGCCAGCAGTGAATACGGGACAGGGTTCGATGAGCAGTTCTTC. Encoded protein: CASSEYGTGFDEQFF.

This clone was seen only a few times. V gene TRBV5-6 combines with J gene TRBJ2-7; 11 bases map to TRBD1. J gave up 2 bases and V 0 bases, and 4 bases lay outside the gene matches. Germline V gives CDR1 SGHDT, CDR2 YYEEEE. This CDR3 has 16 residues. The DNA for the CDR3 is TGTGCCAGCAGCTTGGTGTTGGGACAGGGGGCCTACGAGCAGTACTTC. It encodes CASSLVLGQGAYEQYF.

V and J are TRBV10-3 and TRBJ2-3, with D perhaps matching TRBD2 (6 bases). The V gene lost 2 bases and the J gene lost 0 bases, with 9 bases spanning the gap. This CDR3 is 15 amino acids long. The V gene's germline CDR1 is ENHRY and CDR2 SYGVKD. CDR3 DNA: TGTGCCATCAGTGAGAAGAGCGGGAGCACAGATACGCAGTATTTT. It specifies CAISEKSGSTDTQYF.

The J gene is TRBJ1-3, the V gene TRBV9; D gene uncertain. V shed 6 bases and J shed 0 bases, with 7 bases lying between them. This CDR3 region has 13 residues. Germline V gene sequence: CDR1 SGDLS, CDR2 YYNGEE. In nucleotides, the CDR3 is TGTGCCAGCAAATCCTCCTCTGGAAACACCATATATTTT. Protein: CASKSSSGNTIYF.

The V gene is TRBV21-1, the J gene TRBJ2-4; the table's D call of TRBD1 was not tested on the DNA. TRBV21-1 is given as a pseudogene. The CDR3 loop spans 17 amino acids. The CDR3 sequence is CASSKVGTSLAKNIQYF. Here the CDR3 DNA reads TGTGCCAGCAGCAAAGTGGGGACATCCCTAGCCAAAAACATTCAGTACTTC.

J is TRBJ2-3 and V is TRBV27; D call uncertain. Germline assignment: CDR1 MNHEY and CDR2 SMNVEV (reference sequence). The germline V and J ends were trimmed by 8 bases and 1 base, with 10 bases remaining between them. The CDR3 totals 13 residues. CDR3 in DNA: TGTGCCAGCGCGTTAGCCCGCACAGATACGCAGTATTTT. The encoded protein is CASALARTDTQYF.

There are a few counts of this clone. This chain uses TRBV7-2 with TRBJ2-4, with unresolved D. The germline V gene encodes CDR1 SGHTA and CDR2 FQGNSA. V shed 3 bases and J shed 7 bases, with 10 bases lying between them. The CDR3 contains 13 residues. The CDR3 DNA sequence: TGTGCCAGCAGCTTTCCCGAAAGGAACATTCAGTACTTC. Translation gives CASSFPERNIQYF.

A single count supports this clone. V and J are TRBV27 and TRBJ2-6, with 10 bases matching TRBD1. The CDR3 sequence is 15 residues long. The V segment lost 8 bases and the J segment 1 base; nucleotides outside the gene matches: 2. Germline CDR1 reads MNHEY; CDR2 reads SMNVEV (reference sequence). This CDR3 reads CASGDRGSGANVLTF. The CDR3 coding sequence is TGTGCCAGCGGGGACAGGGGTTCTGGGGCCAACGTCCTGACTTTC.

The table lists this clone with a few counts. The J gene is TRBJ1-5, the V gene TRBV7-2; 11 bases match TRBD1. The germline V gene encodes CDR1 SGHTA and CDR2 FQGNSA. The CDR3 has 16 residues. The ends lost 0 bases at V and 5 bases at J; junction bases unmatched: 3. The CDR3 DNA reads TGTGCCAGCAGCTTAGCAGGGACAGGGGGGCATCAGCCCCAGCATTTT. Its protein is CASSLAGTGGHQPQHF.

Here the CDR3 reads CASSSGRMLTGELFF. In DNA, the CDR3 is TGTGCCAGCAGCTCCGGTCGGATGCTAACCGGGGAGCTGTTTTTT. This chain joins TRBV11-2 and TRBJ2-2; D gene uncertain. The CDR3 has 15 amino acids. Trimming removed 4 bases at V and 5 bases at J, with 14 bases between. In germline, CDR1 is SGHAT, CDR2 FQNNGV.

This sequence joins TRBV7-3 and TRBJ2-1; 7 nucleotides match TRBD2. V dropped 1 base and J dropped 7; count of bases not matched to a gene: 10. CDR3 length: 16 amino acids. Germline-derived CDR1 and CDR2 are SGHTA and FQGTGA. The CDR3 bases are TGTGCCAGCAGCTTAAAGGGCGGGAGTGGTGTAAATGAGCAGTTCTTC. Protein sequence: CASSLKGGSGVNEQFF.

The genes are TRBV11-3 and TRBJ2-1, with 7 bases matching TRBD2. V lost 1 base to trimming and J lost 9 bases; unmatched junction nucleotides: 6. The germline V gene encodes CDR1 SGHNT and CDR2 YENEEA. CDR3 length: 14 amino acids. CDR3 sequence (DNA): TGTGCCAGCAGCTTAGTTAGGGAGGGAGGTGAGCAGTTCTTC. This translates into CASSLVREGGEQFF. Supplemented by reference TRBV11-3 and TRBJ2-1, the full variable domain reads EAGVVQSPRYKIIEKKQPVAFWCNPISGHNTLYWYLQNLGQGPELLIRYENEEAVDDSQLPKDRFSAERLKGVDSTLKIQPAELGDSAVYLCASSLVREGGEQFFGPGTRLTVL.

This clone showed up just a few times. V and J are TRBV2 and TRBJ1-2, with D unresolved. V was shortened by 0 bases and J by 4 bases, with 15 bases between the two germline ends. Germline-derived CDR1 and CDR2 are SNHLY and FYNNEI. The CDR3 loop spans 16 amino acids. CDR3 bases: TGTGCCAGCAGTGAAGCGCAAAGGGCGCTAGGCTATGGCTACACCTTC. This sequence encodes CASSEAQRALGYGYTF.

This rearrangement joins TRBV5-1 to TRBJ2-7, with TRBD2 identical over 10 bases. CDR1 is SGHRS, CDR2 YFSETQ, per germline. Germline trimming cut 5 bases from V and 2 bases from J; bases unmatched to any gene: 7. This CDR3 has 15 residues. CDR3: CASRSLAGGTYEQYF. CDR3 DNA: TGCGCCAGCAGATCCTTAGCGGGAGGCACCTACGAGCAGTACTTC.

This clone was seen at least ten times. CDR3 region: CASSLGGARPQHF. The CDR3 nucleotides read TGTGCCAGCAGCTTAGGGGGGGCTCGGCCCCAGCATTTT. This sequence joins TRBV7-2 and TRBJ1-5; D perhaps matches TRBD1 (6 bases). The CDR3 is 13 amino acids. V was shortened by 1 base and J by 9 bases, with 10 bases between the two germline ends. Germline CDR1 and CDR2: SGHTA and FQGNSA.

The chain is built from TRBV10-3 and TRBJ2-7; a weak D match, TRBD1 (6 bases). Trimming left V 0 bases short and J 0 bases short, with 12 bases between. Per germline, CDR1 ENHRY and CDR2 SYGVKD. The CDR3 loop spans 16 amino acids. CDR3 DNA: TGTGCCATCAGTGAGTCGCTCCAGGGGCCCTCCTACGAGCAGTACTTC. Its translation: CAISESLQGPSYEQYF.

This clone was seen a few times. This rearrangement joins TRBV6-5 to TRBJ2-3, with D possibly matching TRBD2 (5 bases). The CDR3 is made up of 12 amino acids. The V end lost 6 bases, the J end lost 4 bases, and 8 bases lay between the germline ends. CDR1 is MNHEY and CDR2 is SVGAGI in the germline V gene. CDR3 loop: CASSRGPDTQYF. The DNA for the CDR3 is TGTGCCAGCAGCCGAGGGCCAGATACGCAGTATTTT.

This clone has ten or more counts. The V call is TRBV6-5, the J call TRBJ2-5; D unclear. The CDR3 is 13 residues long. The germline V gene has CDR1 MNHEY and CDR2 SVGAGI. Trimming stripped 6 bases from V and 5 bases from J, with 13 bases between. CDR3 in amino acids: CASSPPGVETQYF. The CDR3 coding sequence is TGTGCCAGCAGCCCACCTGGTGTTGAGACCCAGTACTTC.

This clone was detected a few times. The V gene is TRBV29-1, the J gene TRBJ2-2, with 7 bases aligning to TRBD1. CDR3 length: 16 residues. V trimming: 1 base; J trimming: 4 bases; junction bases outside the gene matches: 9. CDR1 is SQVTM and CDR2 is ANQGSEA in the germline V gene. As DNA, the CDR3 is TGCAGCGTTGAAGTCACAGGGGCCAATCTCACCGGGGAGCTGTTTTTT. It is translated as CSVEVTGANLTGELFF.

The chain is built from TRBV9 and TRBJ2-3; the D is unclear. Germline-derived CDR1 and CDR2 are SGDLS and YYNGEE. The CDR3 length is 15 residues. V lost 0 bases and J 5 bases, leaving 13 bases between the germline ends. The CDR3 DNA follows: TGTGCCAGCAGCGTAGTCGGAGTAGCCCAAGATACGCAGTATTTT. Translating gives CASSVVGVAQDTQYF.

V and J are TRBV27 and TRBJ2-3; perhaps D is TRBD1 or TRBD2 (5 bases each). The CDR3 extends over 15 amino acids. Trimming stripped 4 bases from V and 0 bases from J, with 11 bases between. Germline-derived CDR1 and CDR2 are MNHEY and SMNVEV (reference sequence). CDR3 loop: CASSSMGPSTDTQYF. The CDR3 DNA reads TGTGCCAGCAGTTCGATGGGACCAAGCACAGATACGCAGTATTTT.

The rearrangement links TRBV30 to TRBJ1-2; no clear D. Trimming shortened V by 2 bases and J by 5 bases, and 12 bases separated the two germline ends. Germline V gene data show CDR1 as GTSNPN and CDR2 as SVGIG (reference sequence). The CDR3 runs 13 residues. DNA for the CDR3: TGTGCCTGGAGTCGTACTTGGCCATATGGCTACACCTTC. This gives the protein CAWSRTWPYGYTF.

The CDR3 nucleotides are TGTGCCAGCAGCCCGGACAGTTTGGACATTCAGTACTTC. The encoded protein is CASSPDSLDIQYF. This rearrangement joins TRBV11-3 to TRBJ2-4; tentative D call: TRBD1 (6 bases). The CDR3 is 13 residues long. The V gene's germline CDR1 is SGHNT and CDR2 YENEEA. The V end lost 5 bases, the J end lost 8 bases, and 13 bases lay between the germline ends.

This clone was detected a few times. V is TRBV6-5 and J is TRBJ1-3, with D unclear. Germline lookup yields CDR1 MNHEY and CDR2 SVGAGI. The ends were cut back, 0 bases at V and 5 bases at J, with 14 bases in the middle. CDR3 length equals 16 residues. The CDR3 region is CASSYSYSAERNTIYF. As DNA, the CDR3 is TGTGCCAGCAGTTACTCGTATTCCGCGGAGAGAAACACCATATATTTT.

This chain connects TRBV7-8 to TRBJ2-7; 8 bases are a match to TRBD1. This CDR3 is built from 15 residues. With V trimmed by 1 base and J by 1 base, 3 bases remained unmatched. CDR1 is SGHVS and CDR2 is FQNEAQ in the germline V gene. For the CDR3, the DNA is TGTGCCAGCAGCTTAGAATGGACAGGGTCCTACGAGCAGTACTTC. Amino acid sequence: CASSLEWTGSYEQYF.

V is TRBV29-1 and J is TRBJ2-2, with D possibly matching TRBD1 (7 bases). The CDR3 spans 12 residues. In germline, CDR1 is SQVTM, CDR2 ANQGSEA. This CDR3 reads CTTGDFTGELFF. The CDR3 bases are TGCACCACAGGGGACTTCACCGGGGAGCTGTTTTTT.

The table lists this clone with a few counts. This chain links TRBV29-1 with TRBJ2-3; D remains ambiguous. Between the trimmed V and J ends, which lost 0 bases and 1 base, there was a span of 5 bases. Germline V gene data show CDR1 as SQVTM and CDR2 as ANQGSEA. CDR3 length: 13 amino acids. The CDR3 sequence is CSVEESGTDTQYF. Here the CDR3 DNA reads TGCAGCGTTGAAGAATCGGGCACAGATACGCAGTATTTT.

CDR3 loop: CASRIGTEHQPQHF. The CDR3 DNA reads as TGTGCCAGTAGGATCGGGACAGAACATCAGCCCCAGCATTTT. V and J are TRBV19 and TRBJ1-5; TRBD1 matches at 7 bases. Looked up from germline, CDR1 is LNHDA and CDR2 is SQIVND (reference sequence). Unmatched junction bases numbered 7, after V lost 6 bases and J lost 5 bases. There are 14 residues in the CDR3.

The chain couples TRBV7-2 to TRBJ2-3; D uncertain. Germline V gives CDR1 SGHTA, CDR2 FQGNSA. Trimming stripped 2 bases from V and 0 bases from J, with 9 bases between. There are 15 residues in the CDR3. In DNA, the CDR3 is TGTGCCAGCAGCTTAAATGCAGGTAGCACAGATACGCAGTATTTT. Amino acids: CASSLNAGSTDTQYF. The variable domain in full, completed from reference TRBV7-2 and TRBJ2-3, reads GAGVSQSPSNKVTEKGKDVELRCDPISGHTALYWYRQSLGQGLEFLIYFQGNSAPDKSGLPSDRFSAERTGGSVSTLTIQRTQQEDSAVYLCASSLNAGSTDTQYFGPGTRLTVL.